Below are 21 T cell receptor beta chains sequenced from a single sample in a study of shared clonotypes between healthy human individuals. Libraries were prepared by immunoSEQ multiplex PCR; TCRdb keeps only in-frame clonotypes and omits some of them. The sample consists of 550,000 to 850,000 clones, over 65% of them appearing once. Specimen: memory CD4+ T cells sorted from blood. The sample's subset: CD45RA-negative fraction. Every receptor here comes from a young woman in good health.

The gene calls are TRBV2 and TRBJ1-6; a possible D gene is TRBD1 (5 bases). Per the germline V gene, CDR1 is SNHLY and CDR2 is FYNNEI. V lost 8 bases to trimming and J lost 7 bases, with 9 bases between them. The CDR3 has 12 residues. The CDR3 DNA is TGTGCCAGCGAGGGGAGGAATTCACCCCTCCACTTT. It codes for CASEGRNSPLHF.

This chain uses TRBV4-1 with TRBJ2-7; 11 nucleotides agree with TRBD2. CDR1 is MGHRA, CDR2 YSYEKL, per germline. This CDR3 has 15 amino acids. The junction had 5 bases not matched to a gene; V was cut back by 3 bases and J by 4 bases. The CDR3 reads CASSQGLADPYEQYF. The DNA for the CDR3 is TGCGCCAGCAGCCAGGGACTAGCGGACCCTTACGAGCAGTACTTC.

V and J are TRBV28 and TRBJ1-3; no firm D call. Trimming stripped 6 bases from V and 0 bases from J, with 9 bases between. Germline V gene lookup returns CDR1 MDHEN and CDR2 SYDVKM. The CDR3 has 14 amino acids. Written as DNA, the CDR3 is TGTGCCAGCAGCCGCGGACTCTCTGGAAACACCATATATTTT. Its protein is CASSRGLSGNTIYF.

This chain connects TRBV27 to TRBJ2-1; no clear D. V was trimmed by 5 bases and J by 0 bases, leaving 11 bases between them. Per the germline V gene, CDR1 is MNHEY and CDR2 is SMNVEV (reference sequence). The CDR3 consists of 15 residues. CDR3 loop: CASSPIHNSYNEQFF. CDR3 coding DNA: TGTGCCAGCAGTCCGATACACAACTCCTACAATGAGCAGTTCTTC.

The chain carries TRBV19 and TRBJ1-2; possibly TRBD1 for D (5 bases). The CDR3 is 14 residues long. With 3 bases removed from V and 7 bases from J, the gap between germline ends came to 15 bases. CDR1 and CDR2 (germline): LNHDA, SQIVND (reference sequence). As DNA, the CDR3 is TGTGCCAGTAGTATCGTACAGGACATCAGTGGCTACACCTTC. Encoded protein: CASSIVQDISGYTF.

V is TRBV29-1 and J is TRBJ2-7; maybe TRBD1 (7 bases). CDR1 and CDR2 (germline): SQVTM, ANQGSEA. V was cut by 3 bases and J by 4 bases, with 13 bases left in between. The CDR3 has 13 residues. The CDR3 sequence: CSVDGGGHYEQYF. CDR3 bases: TGCAGCGTTGACGGAGGGGGCCATTACGAGCAGTACTTC.

This clone was seen more than once but under ten times. V is TRBV6-6 and J is TRBJ1-1, with TRBD1 as a possible D gene (6 bases). Germline V gene data show CDR1 as MNHNY and CDR2 as SVGAGI (reference sequence). The CDR3 totals 13 residues. V lost 6 bases to trimming and J lost 5 bases, with 13 bases between them. This CDR3 is CASSRAGETEAFF. Here the CDR3 DNA reads TGTGCCAGCAGCAGAGCAGGGGAAACTGAAGCTTTCTTT.

The chain joins TRBV11-2 to TRBJ2-7, with TRBD1 matching over 11 bases. Germline V gives CDR1 SGHAT, CDR2 FQNNGV. With V trimmed by 5 bases and J by 4 bases, 10 bases remained unmatched. The CDR3 spans 16 residues. CDR3 DNA sequence: TGTGCCAGCAGCCGAAATGACCGGGACAGGGGGTACGAGCAGTACTTC. As protein: CASSRNDRDRGYEQYF.

The chain combines TRBV28 with TRBJ1-2; possible D gene TRBD1, 6 bases. Trimming removed 4 bases at V and 2 bases at J, with 20 bases between. The germline V gene encodes CDR1 MDHEN and CDR2 SYDVKM. This CDR3 is built from 17 residues. In DNA form, the CDR3 reads TGTGCCAGCAGTTCCACCGCCCCCAGGACAGACAACTATGGCTACACCTTC. Its protein product is CASSSTAPRTDNYGYTF.

The rearrangement joins TRBV6-1 to TRBJ2-7; D possibly corresponds to TRBD1 (5 bases). Trimming removed 2 bases from V and 0 bases from J, with 17 bases in between. The CDR3 sequence is 17 residues long. Germline V gene lookup returns CDR1 MNHNS and CDR2 SASEGT. CDR3 DNA sequence: TGTGCCAGCAGTGAATATTTTCGGGCAGGGCGCTCCTACGAGCAGTACTTC. It codes for CASSEYFRAGRSYEQYF.

Concerning this clone itself: Other DNA variants within this sample encode the same CDR3. The chain is built from TRBV14 and TRBJ1-1; D gene ambiguous. Trimming cost V 4 bases and J 0 bases, with 9 bases left between them. Germline values: CDR1 SGHDN, CDR2 FVKESK. The CDR3 is 14 residues long. The CDR3 sequence is CASSLAGMNTEAFF. The CDR3 DNA reads TGTGCCAGCAGCCTCGCAGGAATGAACACTGAAGCTTTCTTT.

This chain uses TRBV18 with TRBJ1-1, with TRBD1 as a possible D gene (6 bases). This CDR3 spans 14 amino acids. The germline CDR1 and CDR2 sequences are KGHSH and LQKENI. Trimming pared 1 base from V and 4 bases from J, leaving 10 bases between. The chain's CDR3 is CASSPQWGPTEAFF. In DNA form, the CDR3 reads TGTGCCAGCTCACCACAGTGGGGGCCCACTGAAGCTTTCTTT.

The rearrangement joins TRBV7-8 to TRBJ1-3; D is ambiguous. The CDR3 is 18 residues long. V gave up 0 bases and J gave up 0 bases, with 15 bases separating them. The germline V gene has CDR1 SGHVS and CDR2 FQNEAQ. This CDR3 reads CASSLAGLRFFSGNTIYF. DNA for the CDR3: TGTGCCAGCAGCTTAGCAGGGCTAAGGTTTTTCTCTGGAAACACCATATATTTT.

The chain recombines TRBV27 with TRBJ2-1, with 13 bases lining up with TRBD2. The germline V gene has CDR1 MNHEY and CDR2 SMNVEV (reference sequence). V lost 8 bases, J lost 6 bases, and 1 base stayed unmatched. This CDR3 contains 13 residues. Here the CDR3 reads CASRTSGSNEQFF. In nucleotides, the CDR3 is TGTGCCAGCCGGACTAGCGGGAGCAATGAGCAGTTCTTC.

This clone was counted between two and nine times. The CDR3 reads CASSSQRYEQYF. In nucleotides, the CDR3 is TGTGCCAGCAGCAGTCAGCGTTACGAGCAGTACTTC. This rearrangement joins TRBV21-1 to TRBJ2-7; TRBD2 is taken as the D call from the table, unchecked against the DNA. TRBV21-1 is a recognized pseudogene. This CDR3 spans 12 amino acids.

This clone was counted once. The chain links TRBV19 to TRBJ2-7, with 10 positions matching TRBD2. This CDR3 has 14 residues. V gave up 4 bases and J gave up 6 bases; unmatched junction bases: 6. Germline CDR1 LNHDA, CDR2 SQIVND (reference sequence). CDR3 loop: CASSTTSGIREQYF. The CDR3 region has the DNA TGTGCCAGTAGTACCACTAGCGGGATTCGCGAGCAGTACTTC. Together with reference TRBV19 and TRBJ2-7, the CDR3 gives the full variable domain: DGGITQSPKYLFRKEGQNVTLSCEQNLNHDAMYWYRQDPGQGLRLIYYSQIVNDFQKGDIAEGYSVSREKKESFPLTVTSAQKNPTAFYLCASSTTSGIREQYFGPGTRLTVT.

This clone was observed a handful of times. V gene TRBV4-1 combines with J gene TRBJ1-1; D might be TRBD1 (6 bases). Trimming removed 0 bases at V and 4 bases at J, with 12 bases between. The CDR3 is 15 residues long. Looked up from germline, CDR1 is MGHRA and CDR2 is YSYEKL. This CDR3 is CASSQEGGMGTEAFF. In DNA, the CDR3 is TGCGCCAGCAGCCAAGAGGGGGGCATGGGCACTGAAGCTTTCTTT.

CDR3 sequence reads: CASSPRTGLGAQYF. CDR3 DNA: TGTGCCAGCAGCCCCCGGACAGGGTTAGGTGCCCAGTACTTC. The rearrangement uses TRBV7-8 and TRBJ2-5; 8 bases are a match to TRBD1. CDR3 size: 14 residues. V was pared by 5 bases and J by 9 bases, with 11 bases of the junction left unmatched. The V gene's germline CDR1 is SGHVS and CDR2 FQNEAQ.

This clone turned up a few times. The chain joins TRBV27 to TRBJ1-4, with 7 nucleotides matching TRBD1. The CDR3 has 15 residues. Germline V gene sequence: CDR1 MNHEY, CDR2 SMNVEV (reference sequence). After removal of 4 bases from V and 6 bases from J, the junction contained 8 bases not matched to a gene. The CDR3 DNA reads as TGTGCCAGCAGTTATCGGACAGGTAGAGATGAAAAACTGTTTTTT. This codes for CASSYRTGRDEKLFF.

The J gene is TRBJ2-1, the V gene TRBV2; 11 bases are shared with TRBD2. Germline-derived CDR1 and CDR2 are SNHLY and FYNNEI. The CDR3 consists of 15 residues. The ends lost 5 bases at V and 8 bases at J; junction bases unmatched: 8. CDR3 sequence reads: CASSPRTSGFDEQFF. The CDR3 DNA follows: TGTGCCAGCAGTCCCCGGACTAGCGGGTTCGATGAGCAGTTCTTC.

This clone was seen just once. It may be a read error: a sequence one base away is much more abundant. The gene calls are TRBV13 and TRBJ1-1, with no clear D. The CDR3 spans 12 residues. The ends were cut back, 1 base at V and 0 bases at J, with 0 bases in the middle. Germline lookup yields CDR1 PRHDT and CDR2 FYEKMQ (reference sequence). The DNA of the CDR3 is TGTGCCAGCAGCTTAGTGAACACTGAAGCTTTCTTT. Protein: CASSLVNTEAFF.